The following is a T cell receptor (beta chain) sequence with its context. These data originate in a study of blood T cell repertoires in COVID-19. Overall study context: PBMCs, B-cell-depleted T cells, or T cells provided the cDNA or gDNA that made up the material.

Here immunoSEQ multiplex PCR was the method, and the copy in TCRdb shows in-frame clones only, minus some. The profile shows 200,000 to 300,000 clones, approximately 85% of them singletons. Trimming stripped 2 bases from V and 6 bases from J, with 11 bases between. The CDR3 length is 14 residues. The germline V gene encodes CDR1 MGHRA and CDR2 YSYEKL. Specimen: peripheral blood. The TCR comes from a woman in her 70s with acute or convalescent COVID-19. V is TRBV4-1 and J is TRBJ1-5; D ambiguous. Here the CDR3 reads CASSQPYNSQPQHF. As DNA, the CDR3 is TGCGCCAGCAGCCAACCCTATAATAGTCAGCCCCAGCATTTT.